Listed below are T cell receptor beta chains from one sample, sequenced in a study of blood T cells in healthy people across ages. Each CDR3 protein gets one entry after TCRdb re-called the 5' RACE reads with MiXCR. The sample lists approximately 690,000 distinct CDR3 sequences, around two fifths occurring once. The sequencing input was blood. The receptors shown here come from a man of 80 years or more in good health. Both conserved end residues are part of each CDR3. The order of the fields is V gene, D gene, clone size, J gene, CDR3 protein, CDR3 DNA. D genes are given only for firm matches. A row's size may be missing; if present it is once, few, many or a size class.

>TRBV7-9|-|-|TRBJ2-2
CASNQRAGNTGELFF
TGTGCCAGCAACCAAAGGGCGGGGAACACCGGGGAGCTGTTTTTT
>TRBV29-1|TRBD1|-|TRBJ1-2
CSVAPGQGKSYGYTF
TGCAGCGTCGCCCCGGGACAGGGCAAGAGCTATGGCTACACCTTC
>TRBV29-1|TRBD1|-|TRBJ2-2
CSALARGPAGELFF
TGCAGCGCCCTAGCCAGGGGGCCGGCCGGGGAGCTGTTTTTT
>TRBV6-2/TRBV6-3|TRBD1|-|TRBJ1-2
CASSYWDRSGNGYTF
TGTGCCAGCAGTTACTGGGACAGAAGCGGAAATGGCTACACCTTC
>TRBV28|-|-|TRBJ1-1
CASCTLGGVAEAFF
TGTGCCAGCTGCACACTGGGGGGGGTGGCTGAAGCTTTCTTT
>TRBV30|-|few|TRBJ2-7
CAWSVRSQRLGEQYF
TGTGCCTGGAGTGTACGGTCCCAGAGGTTGGGCGAGCAGTACTTC
>TRBV20-1|-|-|TRBJ1-5
CSARDPTGSYSNQPQHF
TGCAGTGCTAGAGATCCAACAGGTTCTTATAGCAATCAGCCCCAGCATTTT
>TRBV18|TRBD1|-|TRBJ2-7
CASSPLISGTGRFEQYF
TGTGCCAGCTCACCTCTTATCTCCGGGACAGGGCGATTCGAGCAGTACTTC
>TRBV7-8|TRBD1|-|TRBJ1-1
CASSPRAGGEAFF
TGTGCCAGCAGCCCTAGGGCAGGGGGAGAAGCTTTCTTT
>TRBV9|-|many|TRBJ1-2
CASSVGQLNYGYTF
TGTGCCAGCAGCGTAGGGCAGTTGAACTATGGCTACACCTTC
>TRBV6-2/TRBV6-3|-|-|TRBJ1-4
CASSYPEAASNEKLFF
TGTGCCAGCAGTTACCCAGAGGCAGCCTCTAATGAAAAACTGTTTTTT
>TRBV7-2|TRBD2|few|TRBJ2-3
CASCREGTDTQYF
TGTGCCAGCTGCCGGGAGGGGACAGATACGCAGTATTTT
>TRBV5-1|-|-|TRBJ2-7
CASSFRYDEQYF
TGCGCCAGCAGCTTTAGATACGACGAGCAGTACTTC
>TRBV28|TRBD1|few|TRBJ2-7
CASSLIGGTGGTYEQYF
TGTGCCAGCAGTCTTATAGGGGGGACAGGGGGGACCTACGAGCAGTACTTC
>TRBV20-1|-|few|TRBJ2-3
CSASLSRGRTDTQYF
TGCAGTGCTAGCCTGTCGCGGGGGCGCACAGATACGCAGTATTTT
>TRBV6-1|-|-|TRBJ2-2
CASEKEGVNTGELFF
TGTGCCAGTGAAAAAGAAGGGGTCAACACCGGGGAGCTGTTTTTT
>TRBV12-3/TRBV12-4|-|-|TRBJ1-1
CASRVLNTEAFF
TGTGCCAGCAGGGTCTTGAACACTGAAGCTTTCTTT
>TRBV24-1|TRBD1|-|TRBJ2-1
CATSDLGTALYNVQFF
TGTGCCACCAGTGATTTGGGGACAGCATTATACAATGTGCAGTTCTTC
>TRBV6-2/TRBV6-3|TRBD2|-|TRBJ2-5
CASSHPGGRAWETQYF
TGTGCCAGCAGCCACCCGGGCGGGAGGGCCTGGGAGACCCAGTACTTC
>TRBV6-5|-|few|TRBJ2-1
CASSIRRGANEQFF
TGTGCCAGCAGCATTAGAAGGGGGGCCAATGAGCAGTTCTTC
>TRBV20-1|-|-|TRBJ2-5
CSAMGETDQETQYF
TGCAGTGCTATGGGAGAGACTGACCAAGAGACCCAGTACTTC
>TRBV6-1|TRBD1|-|TRBJ2-7
CASSSVGTGGGEQYF
TGTGCCAGCAGTTCAGTTGGGACAGGGGGCGGCGAGCAGTACTTC
>TRBV20-1|TRBD2|many|TRBJ2-3
CSASSVIAGVTSTDTQYF
TGCAGTGCTAGTTCTGTGATAGCGGGAGTGACTAGCACAGATACGCAGTATTTT
>TRBV10-3|-|few|TRBJ2-5
CAISVNSRETQYF
TGTGCCATCAGTGTTAACAGCCGAGAGACCCAGTACTTC
>TRBV4-2|-|-|TRBJ1-4
CASSQLLEGGEKLFF
TGTGCCAGCAGCCAACTGCTTGAAGGGGGGGAAAAACTGTTTTTT
>TRBV12-3/TRBV12-4|-|-|TRBJ1-2
CASSLGSGQTAGYTF
TGTGCCAGCAGTTTAGGTTCGGGACAAACGGCTGGCTACACCTTC
>TRBV5-5|-|many|TRBJ2-3
CASSLSQDPQYF
TGTGCCAGCAGCTTGTCTCAGGATCCGCAGTATTTT
>TRBV30|-|once|TRBJ2-5
CAWSSRNEQYF
TGTGCCTGGAGTTCACGCAATGAGCAGTACTTC
>TRBV4-3|TRBD1|-|TRBJ1-4
CASSPRDSATNEKLFF
TGCGCCAGCAGCCCCAGGGACAGTGCAACTAATGAAAAACTGTTTTTT